This T cell receptor (beta chain) was captured in a study of neurological immune-mediated disorders. The time point here: technical triplicate 3. Broader study findings: None of the CDR3 amino acid sequences in expanded clones turned up in more than one subject, which points to private repertoires in all groups.

This clonotype was counted many times. Its target is unknown. MiXCR, applied by TCRdb to the 5' RACE reads, yields one record per CDR3 protein. The data hold about 44,000 distinct CDR3 sequences, with approximately 21% observed a single time. The sample was PBMCs. The clonotype was recovered from a man aged 60-69 years with HTLV-1-associated myelopathy (HAM/TSP).

The CDR3 sequence is CAISEEGRGYTF. The CDR3 DNA follows: TGTGCCATCAGTGAAGAAGGGAGAGGCTACACCTTC. The rearrangement links TRBV10-3 to TRBJ1-2; D is undetermined. Germline lookup yields CDR1 ENHRY and CDR2 SYGVKD. The CDR3 length is 12 residues. V was cut by 3 bases and J by 8 bases, with 10 bases left in between.